Below are 15 T cell receptor beta chains sequenced from a single sample in a study of Graves' ophthalmopathy and Graves' hyperthyroidism. Using RNA transcripts, the TCR beta CDR3 regions were amplified. RT-PCR with HTBI primers came first, then second-round multiplex PCR. TCRdb redid the calling of the multiplex PCR reads with MiXCR, one entry per CDR3 protein. Among over a million distinct CDR3 sequences, about 38% were seen once, and the ten largest hold 11%. Sequencing input: peripheral blood or thyroid tissue (not recorded which). The receptors were sampled from an adult man with Graves' hyperthyroidism.

DNA for the CDR3: TGTGCCAGCAGCCAAGACAACGGGGAAAGCTCCTACGAGCAGTACTTC. This encodes CASSQDNGESSYEQYF. This chain links TRBV4-2 with TRBJ2-7, with TRBD2 as a possible D gene (5 bases). CDR3 length: 16 amino acids. The germline V gene has CDR1 LGHNA and CDR2 YNFKEQ. V was trimmed by 0 bases and J by 0 bases, leaving 12 bases between them.

V usage is TRBV29-1 and J usage is TRBJ1-1; D uncertain. Trimming took off 6 bases at V and 6 bases at J, with 17 bases between the two ends. The germline gives CDR1 SQVTM, CDR2 ANQGSEA. This CDR3 contains 13 residues. Here the CDR3 reads CSVLSGREAEAFF. CDR3 DNA: TGCAGCGTCCTCTCGGGTAGGGAAGCTGAAGCTTTCTTT.

In nucleotides, the CDR3 is TGTGCCACCAGCAGAGATCGTGAGTTTAATCAGCCCCAGCATTTT. Residues: CATSRDREFNQPQHF. V is TRBV15 and J is TRBJ1-5; D gene ambiguous. CDR3 length: 15 amino acids. Germline V gene data show CDR1 as LNHNV and CDR2 as YYDKDF (reference sequence). V was shortened by 0 bases and J by 4 bases, with 10 bases between the two germline ends.

Turning to this clonotype: One base away lies a much larger clone, so this may be a sequencing read error. The chain joins TRBV7-9 to TRBJ2-7, with 8 positions matching TRBD1. The germline V gene encodes CDR1 SEHNR and CDR2 FQNEAQ (reference sequence). CDR3 length: 15 residues. The CDR3 loop reads CANSLSGTGTYEQYF. In nucleotides, the CDR3 is TGTGCCAACAGCTTGTCCGGGACAGGCACCTACGAGCAGTACTTC.

In its sample, this clonotype was seen a few times. This chain links TRBV20-1 with TRBJ2-5, with 12 bases matching TRBD2. Trimming cost V 5 bases and J 2 bases; bases outside gene matches: 3. CDR3 length equals 14 residues. Germline V lookup: CDR1 DFQATT, CDR2 SNEGSKA (reference sequence). This CDR3 reads CSAELAGGQETQYF. The CDR3 bases are TGCAGTGCTGAACTAGCGGGGGGACAAGAGACCCAGTACTTC.

This clonotype was detected a few times. The gene calls are TRBV7-8 and TRBJ2-5; D is perhaps TRBD2 (6 bases). The V gene lost 5 bases and the J gene lost 5 bases, with 18 bases spanning the gap. CDR1 SGHVS and CDR2 FQNEAQ come from the germline V gene. This CDR3 comprises 15 residues. The CDR3 protein is CASSPPGRGVETQYF. CDR3 DNA: TGTGCCAGCAGCCCCCCCGGGAGAGGCGTTGAGACCCAGTACTTC.

This chain links TRBV7-6 with TRBJ1-1, with D unclear. The V and J ends lost 1 base and 2 bases respectively, with 17 bases between them. Germline V CDR1 and CDR2: SGHVS, FNYEAQ. This CDR3 has 17 residues. CDR3 in DNA: TGTGCCAGCAGCTTAGAGGTGACATTTTCAAGCAACACTGAAGCTTTCTTT. It translates to CASSLEVTFSSNTEAFF.

On this clonotype: One end of the junction varies from germline; a read error may be responsible. The chain uses TRBV7-9 and TRBJ2-7; 10 bases agree with TRBD2. This CDR3 spans 13 amino acids. Germline V gives CDR1 SEHNR, CDR2 FQNEAQ (reference sequence). The CDR3 region has the DNA TGTGCCAGCAGCTTAAGGGCTAGCGGGAGCTTCATCTTC. This sequence encodes CASSLRASGSFIF.

The gene calls are TRBV19 and TRBJ1-2, with TRBD1 matching 9 bases. Germline assignment: CDR1 LNHDA and CDR2 SQIVND (reference sequence). The CDR3 length is 13 residues. V dropped 6 bases and J dropped 8; count of bases not matched to a gene: 7. The CDR3 region has the DNA TGTGCCAGTAGCCGGACAGGGGTGGAGGGCTACACCTTC. It codes for CASSRTGVEGYTF.

This chain links TRBV20-1 with TRBJ2-7, with TRBD2 identical over 10 bases. The CDR3 extends over 15 amino acids. Germline loops: CDR1 DFQATT, CDR2 SNEGSKA (reference sequence). V dropped 3 bases and J dropped 2; count of bases not matched to a gene: 7. The CDR3 DNA is TGCAGTGCTAGTACGGCACTAGCGGGGACCTACGAGCAGTACTTC. Its translation: CSASTALAGTYEQYF.

As regards this clonotype: The conserved final phenylalanine or tryptophan is absent from the CDR3, which likely points to a read error. The chain recombines TRBV7-9 with TRBJ1-1, with D possibly matching TRBD1 (5 bases). The length of the CDR3 is 16 residues. Trimming pared 4 bases from V and 4 bases from J, leaving 19 bases between. CDR1 is SEHNR, CDR2 FQNEAQ, per germline (reference sequence). Written as DNA, the CDR3 is TGTGCCAGCAGCTACAAACCAGGGAACCCACCCACTGAAGCTTTCCTT. Amino acids: CASSYKPGNPPTEAFL.

This chain links TRBV25-1 with TRBJ1-1, with D tentatively TRBD1 (6 bases). From germline, CDR1 is MGHDK and CDR2 SYGVNS. The CDR3 contains 15 residues. V lost 7 bases and J 4 bases, leaving 19 bases between the germline ends. The CDR3: CASTQFHRVATEAFF. The CDR3 coding sequence is TGTGCCAGCACCCAATTCCACAGGGTTGCCACTGAAGCTTTCTTT. Full variable domain (outside the CDR3, taken from reference TRBV25-1 and TRBJ1-1): EADIYQTPRYLVIGTGKKITLECSQTMGHDKMYWYQQDPGMELHLIHYSYGVNSTEKGDLSSESTVSRIRTEHFPLTLESARPSHTSQYLCASTQFHRVATEAFFGQGTRLTVV.

This clonotype was recorded many times. The chain employs TRBV10-3 and TRBJ1-1, with 9 nucleotides matching TRBD1. From germline, CDR1 is ENHRY and CDR2 SYGVKD. V was clipped by 2 bases and J by 11 bases; unmatched bases: 12. The CDR3 loop spans 15 amino acids. The CDR3 sequence is CAISEQDRGPYEAFF. CDR3 nucleotides: TGTGCCATCAGTGAGCAGGACAGGGGTCCTTATGAGGCTTTCTTT.

This clonotype was counted many times. The chain is built from TRBV12-3 or TRBV12-4 and TRBJ2-2; TRBD1 matches 7 bases. The CDR3 contains 14 residues. V trimming: 6 bases; J trimming: 0 bases; junction bases outside the gene matches: 1. CDR3 sequence: CASSDRANTGELFF. The CDR3 region has the DNA TGTGCCAGCAGCGACAGGGCGAACACCGGGGAGCTGTTTTTT.

The chain recombines TRBV7-9 with TRBJ2-2, with D possibly being TRBD1 or TRBD2 (5 bases each). V shed 7 bases and J shed 9 bases, with 15 bases lying between them. The CDR3 runs to 13 residues. CDR1 is SEHNR, CDR2 FQNEAQ, per germline (reference sequence). For the CDR3, the DNA is TGTGCCAGCACCGACACCGGGACCCGGGAGCTGTTTTTT. Protein: CASTDTGTRELFF. Variable domain in full (rest from reference TRBV7-9 and TRBJ2-2): DTGVSQNPRHKITKRGQNVTFRCDPISEHNRLYWYRQTLGQGPEFLTYFQNEAQLEKSRLLSDRFSAERPKGSFSTLEIQRTEQGDSAMYLCASTDTGTRELFFGEGSRLTVL.